This paragraph covers one T cell receptor (beta chain) sequence. Its antigen is undetermined. TCRdb reprocessed the PCR reads using MiXCR. The sample records 30,000 to 40,000 clones, approximately 26% being singletons. Until they underwent thyroid surgery, no patient had received any treatment. This sample was taken from a study of metastatic and nonmetastatic thyroid tumors. About the study: Repertoires from blood and tumor or nodule tissue of malignant and benign thyroid patients were compared.

Study observations and caveats: Reported TCR beta diversity, measured in blood and tumor, was significantly higher for malignant thyroid tumors than for benign nodules.

This CDR3 is built from 13 residues. Trimming took 11 bases from V and 4 from J, leaving 18 bases between them. Germline values: CDR1 SNHLY, CDR2 FYNNEI. The chain employs TRBV2 and TRBJ2-7, with D possibly matching TRBD2 (5 bases). This sequence was found in a female donor with papillary thyroid cancer or a benign thyroid nodule (not recorded which). Some clones in this sample may be carry-over from other donors' samples. Sequenced sample: blood. CDR3: CASTKGVQYEQYF. In nucleotides, the CDR3 is TGTGCCTCCACAAAGGGAGTTCAGTACGAGCAGTACTTC.